The clone carrying this T cell receptor beta chain was seen many times. Its antigen is not identified. These data belong to a study of neurological immune-mediated disorders. The study's findings and limits: While HTLV-1-associated myelopathy showed the greatest TCR clonal expansion, multiple sclerosis showed the least, falling below healthy controls. One related-CDR3 cluster, identified by phylogenetic grouping, held the repertoires of 18 of 34 multiple sclerosis patients and was a possible signature. For the multiple sclerosis repertoire cluster, an association with any clinical or MRI feature was absent.

In TCRdb, the 5' RACE reads were re-called with MiXCR into one record per CDR3 protein. The data hold 55,000 to 65,000 distinct CDR3 sequences, with around 3.5% observed a single time. The CDR3 consists of 14 residues. With 3 bases clipped from V and 3 bases from J, the junction kept 4 bases outside the gene matches. Germline lookup yields CDR1 SGHTA and CDR2 FQGNSA. The chain couples TRBV7-2 to TRBJ2-7; 8 positions agree with TRBD1. Sequences were obtained from PBMCs. The origin of this receptor is a woman in her twenties or thirties with multiple sclerosis. This chain's CDR3 is CASSFDRGFYEQYF. The CDR3 DNA sequence: TGTGCCAGCAGCTTCGACAGGGGATTCTACGAGCAGTACTTC.